This T cell receptor beta chain derives from a study of cytomegalovirus exposure and HLA in healthy donors. Study outcomes and limitations: A later analysis reportedly found fewer N-insertions in an Asian-associated ancestry cluster than the roughly 700-donor mean. When a later analysis compared HLA-associated TCR beta chains with equally common others, the HLA-associated chains turned out to be more clonally expanded and to have lower generation probabilities.

This CDR3 contains 14 residues. Between the trimmed V and J ends, which lost 2 bases and 5 bases, there was a span of 12 bases. CDR1 is MNHNY, CDR2 SVGAGI, per germline (reference sequence). Use of 60 Vbeta and 13 Jbeta primers characterized the PCR. Measured with immunoSEQ multiplex PCR; TCRdb has only the in-frame clones, and not every one. The sample has over 200,000 clones, about two thirds seen once. This clone turned up a few times. Its antigen is unknown. This TCR derives from a man between 35 and 55 years old in good health and CMV-seropositive. The material sequenced was PBMCs. The chain carries TRBV6-6 and TRBJ1-2, with D unclear. The CDR3 here is CASSYPGVQYGYTF. CDR3 nucleotide sequence: TGTGCCAGCAGTTACCCCGGGGTACAGTATGGCTACACCTTC.